Presented here are 27 T cell receptor beta chains from one specimen sequenced in a study of blood T cell repertoires in COVID-19 (dated by TCRdb to 2018 to 2021). The library came from the immunoSEQ multiplex PCR assay. Held by TCRdb, this immuneACCESS table contains in-frame sequences only and omits some clones. Under half of the omission traces to an unresolved V gene where checked; the cause of the rest is unknown. The sample table contains about 180,000 clones; only one count was recorded for roughly 80% of them. Under 10% of the sample is taken by the ten largest. What was sequenced was peripheral blood. These receptors all come from a woman in her 70s with COVID-19, enrolled during active disease.

The rearrangement joins TRBV27 to TRBJ1-1; a possible D gene is TRBD1 (6 bases). Germline CDR1 MNHEY, CDR2 SMNVEV (reference sequence). Trimming cost V 2 bases and J 1 base, with 8 bases left between them. There are 14 residues in the CDR3. The CDR3 spells CASSLLQGNTEAFF. For the CDR3, the DNA is TGTGCCAGCAGTTTACTACAGGGGAACACTGAAGCTTTCTTT.

The chain recombines TRBV18 with TRBJ1-3; D uncertain. The CDR3 runs to 15 residues. With 3 bases removed from V and 0 bases from J, the gap between germline ends came to 9 bases. The germline gives CDR1 KGHSH, CDR2 LQKENI. CDR3 protein: CASSPTDSSGNTIYF. CDR3 DNA: TGTGCCAGCTCACCCACAGATAGCTCTGGAAACACCATATATTTT.

This clone has a single count. This chain joins TRBV7-6 and TRBJ2-1, with a possible D match to TRBD2 (5 bases). V gave up 4 bases and J gave up 7 bases, with 17 bases separating them. CDR3 length: 15 amino acids. CDR1 SGHVS and CDR2 FNYEAQ come from the germline V gene. This CDR3 is CASSSPGLGWNEQFF. Written as DNA, the CDR3 is TGTGCCAGCAGCTCCCCCGGACTTGGGTGGAATGAGCAGTTCTTC.

The rearrangement joins TRBV7-8 to TRBJ1-5, with 7 positions matching TRBD1. The V and J ends lost 5 bases and 4 bases, in that order; junction bases with no gene match: 8. The CDR3 has 15 amino acids. From germline, CDR1 is SGHVS and CDR2 FQNEAQ. The CDR3 reads CASSPQQGWNQPQHF. The CDR3 bases are TGTGCCAGCAGCCCTCAACAGGGGTGGAATCAGCCCCAGCATTTT.

The chain has TRBV28 and TRBJ1-6; 8 bases align to TRBD1. The CDR3 has 17 residues. With V trimmed by 6 bases and J by 10 bases, 17 bases remained unmatched. Looked up from germline, CDR1 is MDHEN and CDR2 is SYDVKM. CDR3 protein: CASSPARFGTGGSPLHF. DNA of the CDR3: TGTGCCAGCAGCCCCGCTAGGTTTGGGACAGGCGGCTCACCCCTCCACTTT.

This chain joins TRBV3-1 (or the pseudogene TRBV3-2) and TRBJ2-3; D may be TRBD2 (6 bases). The V end lost 4 bases, the J end lost 4 bases, and 9 bases lay between the germline ends. CDR1 is LGHDT and CDR2 is YNNKEL in the germline V gene (reference sequence). The CDR3 has 13 amino acids. CDR3: CASSRRAADTQYF. In nucleotides, the CDR3 is TGTGCCAGCAGCCGGAGGGCAGCAGATACGCAGTATTTT.

The V call is TRBV30, the J call TRBJ1-2; TRBD1 agrees at 7 bases. The length of the CDR3 is 13 residues. Germline values: CDR1 GTSNPN, CDR2 SVGIG (reference sequence). The ends lost 4 bases at V and 8 bases at J; junction bases unmatched: 10. In DNA form, the CDR3 reads TGTGCCTGGACATTAACAGGGGAGGTAGGCTACACCTTC. The encoded protein is CAWTLTGEVGYTF.

This chain joins TRBV5-6 and TRBJ2-3; 7 bases match TRBD2. The germline V gene has CDR1 SGHDT and CDR2 YYEEEE. This CDR3 has 17 residues. V lost 2 bases and J lost 5; bases outside the gene matches: 14. The CDR3 region has the DNA TGTGCCAGCAGCTTCCTCGGCGGGAGCGGAATAGTAGATACGCAGTATTTT. Residues: CASSFLGGSGIVDTQYF.

The chain combines TRBV7-6 with TRBJ2-5; 7 bases are shared with TRBD2. Germline trimming cut 5 bases from V and 0 bases from J; bases unmatched to any gene: 6. CDR3 length: 15 amino acids. CDR1 and CDR2 (germline): SGHVS, FNYEAQ. The CDR3 protein is CASSGTGTNQETQYF. CDR3 sequence (DNA): TGTGCCAGCAGCGGTACCGGGACTAACCAAGAGACCCAGTACTTC. The full variable domain, completed using reference TRBV7-6 and TRBJ2-5, is GAGVSQSPRYKVTKRGQDVALRCDPISGHVSLYWYRQALGQGPEFLTYFNYEAQQDKSGLPNDRFSAERPEGSISTLTIQRTEQRDSAMYRCASSGTGTNQETQYFGPGTRLLVL.

V and J are TRBV5-1 and TRBJ2-1; 8 nucleotides align to TRBD2. The CDR3 contains 15 residues. Germline lookup yields CDR1 SGHRS and CDR2 YFSETQ. V shed 5 bases and J 2 bases; nucleotides not matched to a gene: 6. This chain's CDR3 is CASRLTSATYNEQFF. Written as DNA, the CDR3 is TGCGCCAGCAGACTGACTAGCGCAACCTACAATGAGCAGTTCTTC.

The V and J genes are TRBV30 and TRBJ1-1, with a weak D call TRBD1 (5 bases). The V end was cut by 7 bases, the J end by 0 bases, with 6 bases between. Looked up from germline, CDR1 is GTSNPN and CDR2 is SVGIG (reference sequence). The CDR3 consists of 11 residues. Written as DNA, the CDR3 is TGTGCCTTAGGGGTGAACACTGAAGCTTTCTTT. Its protein is CALGVNTEAFF.

J is TRBJ1-1 and V is TRBV5-4; 8 nucleotides agree with TRBD1. The ends lost 4 bases at V and 1 base at J; junction bases unmatched: 6. The CDR3 is 15 residues long. CDR1 is SGHNT and CDR2 is YYREEE in the germline V gene (reference sequence). Written as DNA, the CDR3 is TGTGCCAGCAGCAATCAGGGGGCGCGGAACACTGAAGCTTTCTTT. It specifies CASSNQGARNTEAFF.

The rearrangement uses TRBV3-1 (or the pseudogene TRBV3-2) and TRBJ2-5, with 14 bases that match TRBD2. With 4 bases clipped from V and 2 bases from J, the junction kept 3 bases outside the gene matches. Germline lookup yields CDR1 LGHDT and CDR2 YNNKEL (reference sequence). The CDR3 is 16 amino acids. The CDR3 sequence: CASSPRTSGRQETQYF. In DNA form, the CDR3 reads TGTGCCAGCAGCCCTAGGACTAGCGGGAGGCAAGAGACCCAGTACTTC.

The chain has TRBV5-6 and TRBJ1-3; 7 bases are shared with TRBD1. This CDR3 region has 16 residues. The junction had 9 bases not matched to a gene; V was cut back by 4 bases and J by 2 bases. Looked up from germline, CDR1 is SGHDT and CDR2 is YYEEEE. Here the CDR3 reads CASSQRGGAAGNTIYF. CDR3 nucleotides: TGTGCCAGCAGCCAAAGAGGGGGCGCGGCTGGAAACACCATATATTTT.

The chain recombines TRBV6-5 with TRBJ1-6; 8 bases line up with TRBD1. The CDR3 is made up of 14 amino acids. The V gene end was trimmed by 4 bases and the J gene end by 12 bases; junction bases not matched to a gene: 8. CDR1 is MNHEY and CDR2 is SVGAGI in the germline V gene. CDR3 loop: CASSSGTGRGPLHF. The CDR3 region has the DNA TGTGCCAGCAGTTCAGGGACAGGCAGAGGACCCCTCCACTTT.

The chain links TRBV5-5 to TRBJ2-7; 9 nucleotides line up with TRBD2. The trim removed 4 bases at V and 2 bases at J, leaving 4 bases unmatched. The CDR3 totals 14 residues. Germline V gives CDR1 SGHKS, CDR2 YYEKEE (reference sequence). This chain's CDR3 is CASSRGTSTYEQYF. The CDR3 DNA reads TGTGCCAGCAGCAGGGGGACTAGCACCTACGAGCAGTACTTC.

The chain carries TRBV27 and TRBJ1-1; no clear D. Germline CDR1 MNHEY, CDR2 SMNVEV (reference sequence). This CDR3 is built from 13 residues. V gave up 4 bases and J gave up 3 bases, with 9 bases separating them. The CDR3, as DNA: TGTGCCAGCAGTTCGGGTATCTACACTGAAGCTTTCTTT. This encodes CASSSGIYTEAFF.

The CDR3 loop is CASSLGYSGRVNEQFF. Written as DNA, the CDR3 is TGTGCCAGCAGCTTAGGATACAGCGGGAGGGTCAATGAGCAGTTCTTC. This chain links TRBV7-2 with TRBJ2-1; 10 bases line up with TRBD2. Germline CDR1 reads SGHTA; CDR2 reads FQGNSA. The CDR3 has 16 residues. The junction had 6 bases not matched to a gene; V was cut back by 1 base and J by 6 bases.

This chain uses TRBV5-1 with TRBJ1-2; D may be TRBD1 (5 bases). CDR3 size: 17 residues. Germline V gives CDR1 SGHRS, CDR2 YFSETQ. Trimming pared 0 bases from V and 4 bases from J, leaving 19 bases between. The CDR3 DNA reads TGCGCCAGCAGCTTGGCCGCACACGGGGGAAGCAGCTATGGCTACACCTTC. This sequence encodes CASSLAAHGGSSYGYTF.

This clone is a singleton in its sample. The chain links TRBV7-9 to TRBJ2-1; TRBD1 aligns across 10 bases. The J segment lost 8 bases and the V segment lost 5 bases, leaving 12 bases of the junction unmatched. Looked up from germline, CDR1 is SEHNR and CDR2 is FQNEAQ (reference sequence). The CDR3 runs to 16 residues. CDR3 region: CASSNRIRTGGHEQFF. The CDR3 DNA follows: TGTGCCAGCAGCAACCGAATAAGGACAGGGGGTCATGAGCAGTTCTTC.

This clone came up once. This rearrangement joins TRBV24-1 to TRBJ2-3; 8 nucleotides line up with TRBD1. The CDR3 has 16 amino acids. Looked up from germline, CDR1 is KGHDR and CDR2 is SFDVKD. With 2 bases clipped from V and 1 base from J, the junction kept 4 bases outside the gene matches. DNA of the CDR3: TGTGCCACCAGTGATTCGCGCAGGGGGCGCACAGATACGCAGTATTTT. Its protein product is CATSDSRRGRTDTQYF.

The sample holds a few counts of this clone. This rearrangement joins TRBV28 to TRBJ1-5, with D hard to call. The CDR3 length is 16 residues. V was cut by 3 bases and J by 0 bases, with 12 bases left in between. Germline-derived CDR1 and CDR2 are MDHEN and SYDVKM. CDR3 in amino acids: CASSFAGSYSNQPQHF. The CDR3, as DNA: TGTGCCAGCAGTTTTGCGGGGTCTTATAGCAATCAGCCCCAGCATTTT. Supplemented by reference TRBV28 and TRBJ1-5, the full variable domain reads DVKVTQSSRYLVKRTGEKVFLECVQDMDHENMFWYRQDPGLGLRLIYFSYDVKMKEKGDIPEGYSVSREKKERFSLILESASTNQTSMYLCASSFAGSYSNQPQHFGDGTRLSIL.

This clone was found a few times. The chain joins TRBV9 to TRBJ1-3; no reliable D call. Looked up from germline, CDR1 is SGDLS and CDR2 is YYNGEE. The V end lost 1 base, the J end lost 9 bases, and 20 bases lay between the germline ends. This CDR3 is built from 16 residues. The CDR3 spells CASSVPPGRGGGTIYF. CDR3 nucleotide sequence: TGTGCCAGCAGCGTACCGCCTGGACGAGGAGGAGGCACCATATATTTT. Full variable domain (remainder filled in from reference TRBV9 and TRBJ1-3): DSGVTQTPKHLITATGQRVTLRCSPRSGDLSVYWYQQSLDQGLQFLIQYYNGEERAKGNILERFSAQQFPDLHSELNLSSLELGDSALYFCASSVPPGRGGGTIYFGEGSWLTVV.

Here the CDR3 reads CASSIAGEGYNEQFF. The CDR3, as DNA: TGTGCCAGCAGTATAGCGGGAGAGGGCTACAATGAGCAGTTCTTC. J is TRBJ2-1 and V is TRBV6-4; 9 nucleotides agree with TRBD2. Losses at the gene ends were 5 bases for V and 3 bases for J; bases not matched to a gene: 5. Germline V gene lookup returns CDR1 MRHNA and CDR2 SNTAGT. This CDR3 has 15 amino acids.

The chain uses TRBV29-1 and TRBJ2-5; D is unclear. The CDR3 is made up of 12 amino acids. Germline V gene lookup returns CDR1 SQVTM and CDR2 ANQGSEA. The V end was cut by 6 bases, the J end by 5 bases, with 13 bases between. As DNA, the CDR3 is TGCAGCGTCGCTTCTAGTACCGAGACCCAGTACTTC. Amino acid sequence: CSVASSTETQYF.

A remark on this clone: The same CDR3 is also encoded by other DNA sequences in this sample. The chain joins TRBV20-1 to TRBJ2-1; a possible D gene is TRBD2 (5 bases). This CDR3 region has 11 residues. CDR1 is DFQATT and CDR2 is SNEGSKA in the germline V gene (reference sequence). V shed 0 bases and J shed 9 bases, with 6 bases lying between them. The CDR3 here is CSARDRGEQFF. The DNA of the CDR3 is TGCAGTGCTAGAGATCGGGGTGAGCAGTTCTTC.

This sequence joins TRBV28 and TRBJ2-7; 7 bases are shared with TRBD2. The germline V gene encodes CDR1 MDHEN and CDR2 SYDVKM. The trim removed 6 bases at V and 3 bases at J, leaving 11 bases unmatched. This CDR3 spans 15 amino acids. CDR3 residues: CASRILATTGYEQYF. The CDR3 DNA reads as TGTGCCAGCAGGATACTAGCGACAACCGGCTACGAGCAGTACTTC.